Below are 12 T cell receptor beta chains sequenced from a single sample in a study of CD8 T cell repertoires and HIV-1 epitope variants. The table came from immunoSEQ multiplex PCR; TCRdb's copy has only in-frame clones and leaves some out. The table shows 5,000 to 8,000 clones, with roughly 70% occurring only once. Their antigens are not known. What was sequenced was cultured CD8+ T cells derived from PBMCs. All receptors derive from a male donor with HIV.

The V gene is TRBV4-3, the J gene TRBJ1-4, with TRBD1 as a possible D gene (6 bases). Between the trimmed V and J ends, which lost 0 bases and 2 bases, there was a span of 13 bases. This CDR3 has 17 residues. Germline V gene lookup returns CDR1 LGHNA and CDR2 YSLEER. In nucleotides, the CDR3 is TGCGCCAGCAGCCAAGATGAATTGGGGGCGACTAATGAAAAACTGTTTTTT. It translates to CASSQDELGATNEKLFF.

The CDR3 loop is CASSLVLAGARNYEQYF. CDR3 sequence (DNA): TGTGCCAGCAGCTTAGTACTAGCGGGGGCCAGAAACTACGAGCAGTACTTC. This rearrangement joins TRBV7-8 to TRBJ2-5, with 11 bases that match TRBD2. The assigned J gene may be wrong: the sequence end matches TRBJ2-7 better. The germline V gene encodes CDR1 SGHVS and CDR2 FQNEAQ. The CDR3 loop spans 17 amino acids.

This clone was observed a few times. The V and J genes are TRBV7-6 and TRBJ2-3; 9 nucleotides align to TRBD2. With V trimmed by 0 bases and J by 0 bases, 7 bases remained unmatched. The CDR3 is 18 amino acids. Germline CDR1 and CDR2: SGHVS and FNYEAQ. DNA of the CDR3: TGTGCCAGCAGCTTAGCGCGGGCTAGCGGGACGAGCACAGATACGCAGTATTTT. Its translation is CASSLARASGTSTDTQYF.

The CDR3 here is CASTRDRGGTEAFF. The CDR3 bases are TGTGCCAGCACCCGGGATAGGGGGGGCACTGAAGCTTTCTTT. J is TRBJ1-1 and V is TRBV28, with D possibly being TRBD1 (6 bases). V lost 7 bases to trimming and J lost 4 bases, with 16 bases between them. CDR1 is MDHEN, CDR2 SYDVKM, per germline. The length of the CDR3 is 14 residues.

This clone appeared a single time. The CDR3 spells CASSPDYTYNEQFF. The DNA of the CDR3 is TGTGCCAGCAGTCCCGACTATACCTACAATGAGCAGTTCTTC. This chain joins TRBV27 and TRBJ2-1, with D possibly matching TRBD2 (5 bases). This CDR3 region has 14 residues. Trimming cost V 5 bases and J 2 bases, with 10 bases left between them. Per germline, CDR1 MNHEY and CDR2 SMNVEV (reference sequence).

The chain couples TRBV7-9 to TRBJ2-7; 7 positions match TRBD1. CDR3 length: 14 residues. Losses at the gene ends were 5 bases for V and 2 bases for J; bases not matched to a gene: 6. Germline CDR1 SEHNR, CDR2 FQNEAQ (reference sequence). CDR3 residues: CASSSWDSTYEQYF. CDR3 sequence (DNA): TGTGCCAGCAGCAGCTGGGACAGTACCTACGAGCAGTACTTC.

This clone was counted once. The V and J genes are TRBV11-2 and TRBJ1-1; no definite D call. V lost 6 bases to trimming and J lost 4 bases, with 9 bases between them. CDR1 is SGHAT, CDR2 FQNNGV, per germline. The length of the CDR3 is 12 residues. The CDR3 bases are TGTGCCAGCAGGGGTCCGACCACTGAAGCTTTCTTT. Amino acids: CASRGPTTEAFF.

The V gene is TRBV4-1, the J gene TRBJ1-4; D not resolved. CDR1 MGHRA and CDR2 YSYEKL come from the germline V gene. This CDR3 spans 16 amino acids. V dropped 1 base and J dropped 0 bases, with 9 bases sitting between them. This chain's CDR3 is CASSQGYTATNEKLFF. CDR3 nucleotides: TGCGCCAGCAGCCAAGGGTATACTGCAACTAATGAAAAACTGTTTTTT.

This clone was counted a few times. This chain connects TRBV7-9 to TRBJ2-7; TRBD2 matches at 11 bases. Trimming took 5 bases from V and 3 from J; bases not matched to a gene: 3. The CDR3 has 14 residues. Germline lookup yields CDR1 SEHNR and CDR2 FQNEAQ (reference sequence). CDR3 sequence reads: CASSPTSGIYEQYF. CDR3 coding DNA: TGTGCCAGCAGCCCGACTAGCGGGATCTACGAGCAGTACTTC. The whole variable domain, filled in from reference TRBV7-9 and TRBJ2-7, reads DTGVSQNPRHKITKRGQNVTFRCDPISEHNRLYWYRQTLGQGPEFLTYFQNEAQLEKSRLLSDRFSAERPKGSFSTLEIQRTEQGDSAMYLCASSPTSGIYEQYFGPGTRLTVT.

The sample holds a few counts of this clone. The genes are TRBV28 and TRBJ2-7, with no clear D. The CDR3 consists of 14 residues. V was cut by 5 bases and J by 5 bases, with 16 bases left in between. Germline V CDR1 and CDR2: MDHEN, SYDVKM. For the CDR3, the DNA is TGTGCCAGCAGTCCCGGATTGATTGAGGACGAGCAGTACTTC. It is translated as CASSPGLIEDEQYF.

V is TRBV28 and J is TRBJ2-2; no firm D call. Trimming stripped 7 bases from V and 0 bases from J, with 3 bases between. CDR1 is MDHEN and CDR2 is SYDVKM in the germline V gene. The CDR3 covers 12 residues. The chain's CDR3 is CASNPNTGELFF. In DNA form, the CDR3 reads TGTGCCAGCAACCCGAACACCGGGGAGCTGTTTTTT.

This chain links TRBV4-2 with TRBJ1-3, with D hard to call. V lost 2 bases, J lost 0 bases, and 8 bases lay in between. CDR1 and CDR2 (germline): LGHNA, YNFKEQ. The CDR3 extends over 15 amino acids. The CDR3 here is CASSQPASSGNTIYF. CDR3 coding DNA: TGTGCCAGCAGCCAACCGGCCAGCTCTGGAAACACCATATATTTT.